The clone carrying this TCR beta chain has just a few counts. The sample has other DNA sequences that encode this CDR3 too. This entry is derived from a study of cytomegalovirus exposure and HLA in healthy donors. Study-wide background: The Caucasian-associated ancestry cluster contained 75% to 85% of the 300 to 450 genotyped donors.

Trimming shortened V by 5 bases and J by 2 bases, and 25 bases separated the two germline ends. CDR1 SGHAT and CDR2 FQNNGV come from the germline V gene. The CDR3 extends over 18 amino acids. The study ran its PCR with 60 Vbeta and 13 Jbeta primers. Original processing notes: The authors later counted 75 million to 90 million unique TCR beta chains, some 11 million of them shared. The method was immunoSEQ multiplex PCR; TCRdb's version includes in-frame clones alone and lacks a portion of them. V and J calls and clone size are given by that table; D and trimming were obtained from the DNA. The sample yields 95,000 to 150,000 clones, roughly 80% seen once.

Sequenced material: PBMCs. The chain combines TRBV11-2 with TRBJ2-7; possibly TRBD1 for D (6 bases). The sequence was obtained from a woman aged 40 to 55 in good health and CMV-seronegative. This CDR3 reads CASSPINRPPGHPYEQYF. CDR3 nucleotide sequence: TGTGCCAGCAGCCCAATTAACCGGCCACCGGGACACCCCTACGAGCAGTACTTC.